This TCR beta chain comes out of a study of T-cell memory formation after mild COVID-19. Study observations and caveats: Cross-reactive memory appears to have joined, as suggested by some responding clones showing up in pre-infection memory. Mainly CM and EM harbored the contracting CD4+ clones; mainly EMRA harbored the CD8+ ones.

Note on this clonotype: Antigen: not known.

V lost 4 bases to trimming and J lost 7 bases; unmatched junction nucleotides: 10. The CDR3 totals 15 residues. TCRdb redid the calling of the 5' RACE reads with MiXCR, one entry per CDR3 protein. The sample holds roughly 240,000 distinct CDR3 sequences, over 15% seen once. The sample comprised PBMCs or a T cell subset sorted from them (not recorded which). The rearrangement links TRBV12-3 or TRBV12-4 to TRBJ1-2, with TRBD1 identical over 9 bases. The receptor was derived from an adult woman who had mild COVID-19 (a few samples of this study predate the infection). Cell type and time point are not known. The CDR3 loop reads CASSYTVGQGSGYTF. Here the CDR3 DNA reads TGTGCCAGCAGTTATACCGTTGGACAGGGGTCTGGCTACACCTTC.